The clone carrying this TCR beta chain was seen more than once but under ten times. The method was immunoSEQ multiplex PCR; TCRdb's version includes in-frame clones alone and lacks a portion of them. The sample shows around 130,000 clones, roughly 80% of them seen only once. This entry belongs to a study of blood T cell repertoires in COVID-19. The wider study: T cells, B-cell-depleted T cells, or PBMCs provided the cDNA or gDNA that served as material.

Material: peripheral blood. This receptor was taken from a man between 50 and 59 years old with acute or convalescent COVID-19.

CDR3 nucleotide sequence: TGTGCCAGCAGCTGGGGGAGCGGGGGACCGCGCACAGATACGCAGTATTTT. Protein: CASSWGSGGPRTDTQYF. The V and J genes are TRBV5-8 and TRBJ2-3, with 8 bases lining up with TRBD2. Germline CDR1 reads SGHTS; CDR2 reads YDEGEE. Unmatched junction bases numbered 10, after V lost 3 bases and J lost 1 base. This CDR3 contains 17 residues.